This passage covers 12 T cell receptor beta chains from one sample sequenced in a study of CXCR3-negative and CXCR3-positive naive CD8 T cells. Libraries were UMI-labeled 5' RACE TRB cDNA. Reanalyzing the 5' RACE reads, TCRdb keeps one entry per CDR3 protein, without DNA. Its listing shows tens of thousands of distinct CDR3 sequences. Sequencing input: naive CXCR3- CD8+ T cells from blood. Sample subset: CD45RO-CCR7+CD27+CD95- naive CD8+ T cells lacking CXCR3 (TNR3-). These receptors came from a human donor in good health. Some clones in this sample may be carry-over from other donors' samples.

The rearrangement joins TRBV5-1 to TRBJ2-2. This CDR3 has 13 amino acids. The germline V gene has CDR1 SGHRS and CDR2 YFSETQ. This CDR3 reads CASSGSSDGELFF. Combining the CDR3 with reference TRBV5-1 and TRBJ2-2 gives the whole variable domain KAGVTQTPRYLIKTRGQQVTLSCSPISGHRSVSWYQQTPGQGLQFLFEYFSETQRNKGNFPGRFSGRQFSNSRSEMNVSTLELGDSALYLCASSGSSDGELFFGEGSRLTVL.

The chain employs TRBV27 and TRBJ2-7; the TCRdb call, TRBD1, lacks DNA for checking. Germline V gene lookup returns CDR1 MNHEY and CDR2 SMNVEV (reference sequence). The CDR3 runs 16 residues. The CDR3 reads CASSNIKPTGAYEQYF.

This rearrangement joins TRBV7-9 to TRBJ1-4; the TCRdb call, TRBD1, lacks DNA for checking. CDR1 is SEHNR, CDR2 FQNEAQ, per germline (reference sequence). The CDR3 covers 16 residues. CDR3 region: CASSFLLQGSGEKLFF. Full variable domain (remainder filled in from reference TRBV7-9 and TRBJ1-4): DTGVSQNPRHKITKRGQNVTFRCDPISEHNRLYWYRQTLGQGPEFLTYFQNEAQLEKSRLLSDRFSAERPKGSFSTLEIQRTEQGDSAMYLCASSFLLQGSGEKLFFGSGTQLSVL.

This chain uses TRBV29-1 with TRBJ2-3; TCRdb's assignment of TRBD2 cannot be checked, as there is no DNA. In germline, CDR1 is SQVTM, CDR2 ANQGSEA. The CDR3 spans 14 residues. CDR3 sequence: CSVPPGGGPDTQYF.

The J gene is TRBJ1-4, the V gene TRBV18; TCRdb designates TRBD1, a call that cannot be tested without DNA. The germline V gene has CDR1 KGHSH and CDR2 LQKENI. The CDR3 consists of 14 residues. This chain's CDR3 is CASSPGEGDEKLFF. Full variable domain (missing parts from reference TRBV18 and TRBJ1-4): NAGVMQNPRHLVRRRGQEARLRCSPMKGHSHVYWYRQLPEEGLKFMVYLQKENIIDESGMPKERFSAEFPKEGPSILRIQQVVRGDSAAYFCASSPGEGDEKLFFGSGTQLSVL.

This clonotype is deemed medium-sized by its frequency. The CDR3 region is CASSLGSRASNQPQHF. J is TRBJ1-5 and V is TRBV7-6; without DNA, the TCRdb call of TRBD1 cannot be checked. Looked up from germline, CDR1 is SGHVS and CDR2 is FNYEAQ. This CDR3 is 16 amino acids long.

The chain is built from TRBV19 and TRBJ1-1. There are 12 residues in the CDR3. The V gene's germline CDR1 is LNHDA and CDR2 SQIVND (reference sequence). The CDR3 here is CASSMGNTEAFF.

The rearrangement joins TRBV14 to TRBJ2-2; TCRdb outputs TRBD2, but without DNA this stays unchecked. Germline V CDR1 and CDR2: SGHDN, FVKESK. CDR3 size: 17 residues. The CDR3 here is CASSQRGSHSATGELFF.

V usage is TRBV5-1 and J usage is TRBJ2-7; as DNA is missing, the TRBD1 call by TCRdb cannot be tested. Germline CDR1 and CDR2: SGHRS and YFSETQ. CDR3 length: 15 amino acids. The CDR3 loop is CASSAYGTPSPEQYF.

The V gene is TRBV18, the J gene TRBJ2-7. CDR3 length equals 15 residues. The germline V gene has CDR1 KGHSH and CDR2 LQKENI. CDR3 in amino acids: CASSPRTGSSYEQYF.

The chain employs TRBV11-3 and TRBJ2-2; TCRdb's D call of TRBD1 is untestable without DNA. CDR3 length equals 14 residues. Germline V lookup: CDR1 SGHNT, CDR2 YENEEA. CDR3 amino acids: CASSLIQGTGELFF.

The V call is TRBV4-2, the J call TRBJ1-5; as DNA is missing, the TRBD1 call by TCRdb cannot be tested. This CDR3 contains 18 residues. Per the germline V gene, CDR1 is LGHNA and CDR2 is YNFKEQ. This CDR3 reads CASSPEPGGSLGDQPQHF.